This T cell receptor (beta chain) was recorded in a study of memory CD4+ T cells and cytomegalovirus serostatus. Remarks on this clone: Antigen specificity is unknown.

The V and J ends lost 3 bases and 0 bases respectively, with 20 bases between them. The CDR3 covers 19 residues. CDR1 and CDR2 (germline): LNHDA, SQIVND (reference sequence). The sort gate was single viable CD3+CD4+CD8-CD45RO+ cells for memory CD4+ T cells. Serostatus was set by detecting CMV pp150, pp28, p38, p52 IgG. Notes on the study in general: 67 of 164 known CMV-associated TCRbeta sequences appeared in CD4+ memory.

In the authors' methods: Out-of-frame sequences were removed, leaving 2,204,828 distinct TCRbeta sequences. The method was immunoSEQ multiplex PCR; TCRdb's version includes in-frame clones alone and lacks a portion of them. The V and J calls and clone size were taken over from that table, and D and trimming were inferred from the DNA. The sample contains 70,000 or so clones, around 78% of which appear only once. The chain is built from TRBV19 and TRBJ2-2; a weak D match, TRBD1 (6 bases). The sample was memory CD4+ T cells from blood. This TCR came from an adult in good health and CMV-seropositive. CDR3: CASSIWDTMNTANTGELFF. In DNA, the CDR3 is TGTGCCAGTAGTATTTGGGACACCATGAATACCGCGAACACCGGGGAGCTGTTTTTT.